This T cell receptor (beta chain) came from a study of T cell repertoires in cytomegalovirus infection. Comment on this clonotype: Its antigen is undetermined.

The CDR3 loop spans 16 amino acids. Germline V gene data show CDR1 as LGHNA and CDR2 as YSLEER. V was trimmed by 1 base and J by 5 bases, leaving 16 bases between them. Each CDR3 protein gets one entry after TCRdb re-called the reads with MiXCR. The sample lists roughly 990,000 distinct CDR3 sequences, around 30% seen once, with around 15% in the top ten. The input for sequencing was cultured CD8+ T cells from PBMCs, taken from culture after CMV antigen stimulation. The rearrangement uses TRBV4-3 and TRBJ2-3; the D gene is possibly TRBD2 (7 bases). This sequence originates from a human donor in good health (CMV status not recorded). Some clones in this sample may be carry-over from other donors' samples. CDR3 DNA sequence: TGCGCCAGCAGCCAAGGGGGGGGGCCTTACGGAGATACGCAGTATTTT. This codes for CASSQGGGPYGDTQYF.